A selection of T cell receptor beta chains follows, all from one sample in a study of T cells in narcolepsy. Profiling relied on immunoSEQ multiplex PCR, and the TCRdb table lists in-frame clones only, not all of them. This sample has 25,000 to 35,000 clones, with 79% found just once. Sequenced sample: memory (CD45RA-) CD4+ T cells from blood. The receptors derive from a human donor in good health. CDR3s include the opening cysteine and the closing phenylalanine or tryptophan. Fields, in order: V gene, J gene, D gene, clone size, CDR3 DNA, CDR3 protein. D genes are given only for firm matches. Where a row states a size, it is once, few, many or the class of an expanded clone; other rows omit it.

v_call: TRBV27
j_call: TRBJ2-3
d_call: TRBD2
clone_size: -
cdr3_nt: TGTGCCAGCAGTTCCTATCACCTAGCGGGGGGCACAGATACGCAGTATTTT
cdr3_aa: CASSSYHLAGGTDTQYF

v_call: TRBV2
j_call: TRBJ2-7
d_call: -
clone_size: once
cdr3_nt: TGTGCCAGCAGTGAATTAGCCCACGAGCAGTACTTC
cdr3_aa: CASSELAHEQYF

v_call: TRBV30
j_call: TRBJ1-1
d_call: -
clone_size: -
cdr3_nt: TGTGCCTGGAGGGTAGCCATGAACACTGAAGCTTTCTTT
cdr3_aa: CAWRVAMNTEAFF

v_call: TRBV6-5
j_call: TRBJ2-7
d_call: -
clone_size: -
cdr3_nt: TGTGCCAGCAGACAAGGGAGGTCAGGGAGCTACGAGCAGTACTTC
cdr3_aa: CASRQGRSGSYEQYF

v_call: TRBV19
j_call: TRBJ1-3
d_call: -
clone_size: -
cdr3_nt: TGTGCCAGTAGTACTCAGGCGGTTCCCGGAAACACCATATATTTT
cdr3_aa: CASSTQAVPGNTIYF

v_call: TRBV7-6
j_call: TRBJ2-3
d_call: -
clone_size: -
cdr3_nt: TGTGCCAGCAGCCCGCGGACTTGGGGAGATACGCAGTATTTT
cdr3_aa: CASSPRTWGDTQYF

v_call: TRBV6-6
j_call: TRBJ2-1
d_call: -
clone_size: -
cdr3_nt: TGTGCCAGCAGCCCTACTAGTCTCAATGAGCAGTTCTTC
cdr3_aa: CASSPTSLNEQFF

v_call: TRBV9
j_call: TRBJ2-5
d_call: TRBD2
clone_size: -
cdr3_nt: TGTGCCAGCAGCGTCGGACTAGCGGCTCTCCAAGAGACCCAGTACTTC
cdr3_aa: CASSVGLAALQETQYF

v_call: TRBV19
j_call: TRBJ1-5
d_call: -
clone_size: once
cdr3_nt: TGTGCCAGTAGTATAGGTGGTTCAAACAATCAGCCCCAGCATTTT
cdr3_aa: CASSIGGSNNQPQHF

v_call: TRBV7-2
j_call: TRBJ2-5
d_call: -
clone_size: once
cdr3_nt: TGTGCCAGCAGCTTAGCTCTGGGACCGTCCCAAGAGACCCAGTACTTC
cdr3_aa: CASSLALGPSQETQYF

v_call: TRBV27
j_call: TRBJ1-4
d_call: -
clone_size: -
cdr3_nt: TGTGCCAGCACCCCCCGGTGGTCAACTAATGAAAAACTGTTTTTT
cdr3_aa: CASTPRWSTNEKLFF

v_call: TRBV5-4
j_call: TRBJ2-1
d_call: TRBD2
clone_size: -
cdr3_nt: TGTGCCAGCAGCTTGCTGGCTAGCGGGAAAGTTTTCTTC
cdr3_aa: CASSLLASGKVFF

v_call: TRBV15
j_call: TRBJ1-2
d_call: -
clone_size: -
cdr3_nt: TGTGCCACCAGCAGAGATCGGGGTAGACAGCCATATGGCTACACCTTC
cdr3_aa: CATSRDRGRQPYGYTF

v_call: TRBV15
j_call: TRBJ1-5
d_call: -
clone_size: once
cdr3_nt: TGTGCCACCAGCAGTTTGGGAGGAAGCAATCAGCCCCAGCATTTT
cdr3_aa: CATSSLGGSNQPQHF

v_call: TRBV7-2
j_call: TRBJ1-4
d_call: -
clone_size: -
cdr3_nt: TGTGCCAGCAGCGATAGGGGCATACCAAATGAAAAACTGTTTTTT
cdr3_aa: CASSDRGIPNEKLFF

v_call: TRBV20-1
j_call: TRBJ1-2
d_call: TRBD1
clone_size: -
cdr3_nt: TGCAGTGCTGGGGCAGGGGGCCTTTCCACCTTC
cdr3_aa: CSAGAGGLSTF

v_call: TRBV11-2
j_call: TRBJ2-1
d_call: TRBD1
clone_size: -
cdr3_nt: TGTGCCAGCAGCCCGGACAGGGGAAGCAATGAGCAGTTCTTC
cdr3_aa: CASSPDRGSNEQFF

v_call: TRBV7-2
j_call: TRBJ2-1
d_call: -
clone_size: -
cdr3_nt: TGTGCCACTACCCCTCCCGGGACGACCTTCTACAATGAGCAGTTCTTC
cdr3_aa: CATTPPGTTFYNEQFF

v_call: TRBV6-5
j_call: TRBJ2-4
d_call: TRBD1
clone_size: few
cdr3_nt: TGTGCCAGCAGTGAGGACAGGAGGAGCATTCAGTACTTC
cdr3_aa: CASSEDRRSIQYF

v_call: TRBV19
j_call: TRBJ1-2
d_call: -
clone_size: -
cdr3_nt: TGTGCCAGTACCCGCGTGGGGGCATCTAACTATGGCTACACCTTC
cdr3_aa: CASTRVGASNYGYTF

v_call: TRBV25-1
j_call: TRBJ1-2
d_call: -
clone_size: -
cdr3_nt: TGTGCCAGCTCCCGGGGGCAGGGCGGGAAGGGCTACACCTTC
cdr3_aa: CASSRGQGGKGYTF

v_call: TRBV13
j_call: TRBJ2-7
d_call: TRBD2
clone_size: -
cdr3_nt: TGTGCCAGCAGCTTCCGGACTAGTCGGCGGGAGCAGTACTTC
cdr3_aa: CASSFRTSRREQYF

v_call: TRBV4-3
j_call: TRBJ1-3
d_call: -
clone_size: few
cdr3_nt: TGCGCCAGCAGCCCAGGAAACACCATATATTTT
cdr3_aa: CASSPGNTIYF

v_call: TRBV7-6
j_call: TRBJ1-6
d_call: TRBD1
clone_size: -
cdr3_nt: TGTGCCAGCAGCCAAGCCCCTGGACAGGGAAAATCACCCCTCCACTTT
cdr3_aa: CASSQAPGQGKSPLHF

v_call: TRBV28
j_call: TRBJ1-2
d_call: TRBD1
clone_size: once
cdr3_nt: TGTGCCAGCAAGACCGGGACAGGGGGCTATGGCTACACCTTC
cdr3_aa: CASKTGTGGYGYTF

v_call: TRBV19
j_call: TRBJ1-1
d_call: -
clone_size: few
cdr3_nt: TGTGCCAGTAGAAAGCAGCTGAGTCGGAACACTGAAGCTTTCTTT
cdr3_aa: CASRKQLSRNTEAFF